This entry features one TCR beta chain sequence. Its antigen is still unknown. Qualities for individual bases were not recorded, and no much larger clone is one base off. These data are taken from a study of graft-versus-host responses after intestinal transplantation (dated by TCRdb to the early 2020s). Study-wide context: Recipients received multivisceral, liver-intestinal, or isolated intestinal transplants. All recipients received anti-thymocyte globulin induction followed by maintenance tacrolimus and steroids for 3 to 4 years. Graft-versus-host and host-versus-graft alloreactive T cell clones were tracked in the graft, circulation and bone marrow after intestinal transplantation using bulk TCR-beta CDR3 sequencing. To identify alloreactive clones, pre-transplant mixed lymphocyte reaction products were sequenced and then compared with unstimulated pre-transplant donor and recipient T cells. The cohort enrolled some 25 intestinal transplant recipients including one retransplant, and a few patients lacking pretransplant specimens were excluded. A peak of at least 4% donor T cells among recipient peripheral blood mononuclear cells was the definition used for donor T cell macrochimerism. Samples from a few later patients were sequenced in-house on an Illumina MiSeq with MiXCR processing rather than by the commercial service. Results and caveats for the whole study, not just this receptor: The conclusions were limited by the relatively low number and heterogeneity of the intestinal transplant patients. Patients with donor T cell macrochimerism had high GvH to HvG T cell clonal ratios in their allografts. Peak levels of circulating GvH clones were associated with declines in HvG clones early after transplant. GvH clones were found in recipient bone marrow, and some of the GvH clones appeared earlier in ileal mucosa or blood, which is consistent with an intestinal mucosal origin.

Via the germline V gene, CDR1 is WSHSY and CDR2 SAAADI. V ends up 4 bases short and J 3 bases short, with an unmatched junction base count of 3. The CDR3 covers 15 residues, taking in both the cysteine and the phenylalanine. Of the read, only the CDR3 DNA is kept; its 45 bases are in frame from base 1. Dithiothreitol, EDTA incubations and collagenase D digestion were used to isolate intraepithelial and lamina propria lymphocytes from graft specimens. Bulk TCR-beta sequencing was performed on serial intestinal graft biopsy specimens collected as late as 600 days after transplant. The library was produced with the immunoSEQ multiplex PCR assay. For most patients, genomic DNA was subjected to high-throughput TCR-beta CDR3 sequencing by Adaptive Biotechnologies. The authors processed their data as follows. TCR sequencing data were retrieved from Adaptive's ImmunoSEQ software for roughly 17 patients, whereas a few other patients were processed with MiXCR and VDJtools. CDR3 nucleotide sequences shared by donor and recipient were removed because the origin of these sequences could not be assigned. To be classed as alloreactive, a clone needed at least 2-fold expansion over unstimulated cells and a minimum CFSE-low frequency of 0.002% (template counts) or 0.001% (read counts). Clones detected in sequenced pre-transplant spleen, lymph node, or MLR CFSE-low populations of the donor or recipient were defined as mappable. The cumulative frequency of alloreactive clones was calculated as a percentage of all sequences, weighted by copy number. The immuneACCESS repertoire file appears here via TCRdb, limited to in-frame rearrangements. These files lack a portion of the clones; in checked studies, under half of the deficit traces to unresolved V genes, and the cause of the others is not known. Clone size and V and J calls were adopted from that table, with D and trimming inferred from the DNA. This sample has some 66,000 clones in its table, and 89% of those were observed once. The ten largest clones represent around 1.7% of the sample.

The receptor chain draws on TRBV10-2 and TRBJ2-7, and 13 junction bases match TRBD2. This specimen was ileum tissue, taken approximately 370 days after transplant. The TCR comes from a human patient who received an intestinal transplant, so some T cells may come from the graft donor. CDR3 region: CASSGTSGRGYEQYF. The nucleotide sequence is TGCGCCAGCAGTGGAACTAGCGGGAGGGGCTACGAGCAGTACTTC.